This T cell receptor (beta chain) was identified during a study of somatic mutations in cytotoxic T cells in rheumatoid arthritis. Sequencing was performed with immunoSEQ multiplex PCR; in TCRdb, only in-frame clones are kept and a portion is missing. The sample records 6,500 to 10,000 clones, roughly 76% being singletons. In regard to this clone: As yet, its antigen is unknown.

The CDR3 has 21 amino acids. CDR1 MGHRA and CDR2 YSYEKL come from the germline V gene. V was cut by 2 bases and J by 0 bases, with 26 bases left in between. Study-wide findings and caveats: Patients with a largest CD8+ clone exceeding 20% of CD8+ cells numbered about an eighth of the roughly 60. The authors did not adjust the slight TRBV07 underrepresentation in rheumatoid arthritis patients for multiple comparisons.

The chain is built from TRBV4-1 and TRBJ1-3, with D possibly TRBD1 on 5 matching bases. This TCR was recovered from a woman aged 45-60 years in good health. The sequenced material came from CD8+ T cells sorted from blood. CDR3 region: CASSQPREGWQGLSSGNTIYF. The CDR3 nucleotides are TGCGCCAGCAGCCAACCCCGAGAGGGTTGGCAGGGACTTAGCTCTGGAAACACCATATATTTT.